One and the same sample provided the 8 T cell receptor beta chains below, sequenced in a study of blood T cell repertoires in COVID-19. Generated by immunoSEQ multiplex PCR, the TCRdb table keeps only in-frame clones and is missing some. The sample includes approximately 270,000 clones, approximately 88% seen only once; the top ten take 2% to 2.5%. The sample consisted of peripheral blood. The receptor set was obtained from a man aged 45-65 years with acute or convalescent COVID-19.

This clone has a handful of counts. This chain joins TRBV3-1 (or the pseudogene TRBV3-2) and TRBJ2-2; 7 bases are a match to TRBD1. Unmatched junction bases numbered 6, after V lost 4 bases and J lost 7 bases. This CDR3 spans 14 amino acids. Germline lookup yields CDR1 LGHDT and CDR2 YNNKEL (reference sequence). CDR3: CASSREGAGGELFF. CDR3 sequence (DNA): TGTGCCAGCAGCCGTGAGGGGGCTGGCGGGGAGCTGTTTTTT.

The J gene is TRBJ2-7, the V gene TRBV6-5, with TRBD1 matching 8 bases. CDR3 length equals 15 residues. The trim removed 5 bases at V and 3 bases at J, leaving 9 bases unmatched. Looked up from germline, CDR1 is MNHEY and CDR2 is SVGAGI. The CDR3 here is CASSQRTGPNYEQYF. The CDR3 coding sequence is TGTGCCAGCAGTCAGAGGACAGGGCCCAACTACGAGCAGTACTTC.

Only a few counts were recorded for this clone. V and J are TRBV7-9 and TRBJ1-6, with D uncertain. CDR3 length: 16 amino acids. V was cut by 0 bases and J by 7 bases, with 13 bases left in between. Germline V gives CDR1 SEHNR, CDR2 FQNEAQ (reference sequence). The CDR3 nucleotides read TGTGCCAGCAGCTTAGCTGGGCACAGACCCAATTCACCCCTCCACTTT. It specifies CASSLAGHRPNSPLHF. The full variable domain, its missing parts supplied by reference TRBV7-9 and TRBJ1-6, is DTGVSQNPRHKITKRGQNVTFRCDPISEHNRLYWYRQTLGQGPEFLTYFQNEAQLEKSRLLSDRFSAERPKGSFSTLEIQRTEQGDSAMYLCASSLAGHRPNSPLHFGNGTRLTVT.

Only a few counts were recorded for this clone. The chain uses TRBV12-3 or TRBV12-4 and TRBJ1-1, with D possibly TRBD1 on 6 matching bases. This CDR3 spans 13 amino acids. Trimming left V 5 bases short and J 1 base short, with 8 bases between. CDR3 sequence reads: CASSKTGNTEAFF. The CDR3 DNA sequence: TGTGCCAGCAGTAAGACAGGGAACACTGAAGCTTTCTTT.

This chain uses TRBV6-5 with TRBJ2-7; 12 bases match TRBD2. The junction had 7 bases not matched to a gene; V was cut back by 9 bases and J by 4 bases. The CDR3 extends over 14 amino acids. Germline CDR1 and CDR2: MNHEY and SVGAGI. The chain's CDR3 is CASKTSGGQYEQYF. The CDR3 region has the DNA TGTGCCAGTAAGACTAGCGGGGGCCAATACGAGCAGTACTTC.

The DNA of the CDR3 is TGTGCCATCAGTGAACAGGCGACAACTAATGAAAAACTGTTTTTT. Protein product: CAISEQATTNEKLFF. The J gene is TRBJ1-4, the V gene TRBV10-3, with D possibly matching TRBD1 (5 bases). Germline CDR1 reads ENHRY; CDR2 reads SYGVKD. The CDR3 extends over 15 amino acids. V lost 3 bases and J lost 0, with 8 bases in between.

J is TRBJ2-4 and V is TRBV5-1; 7 bases agree with TRBD2. Per the germline V gene, CDR1 is SGHRS and CDR2 is YFSETQ. The CDR3 length is 14 residues. The V and J ends lost 0 bases and 7 bases, in that order; junction bases with no gene match: 4. The CDR3 bases are TGCGCCAGCAGCTTGGGGCAACTAGCGAACATTCAGTACTTC. Its protein is CASSLGQLANIQYF.

The J gene is TRBJ1-5, the V gene TRBV27; D is unresolved. This CDR3 comprises 17 residues. Trimming left V 3 bases short and J 2 bases short, with 17 bases between. The germline CDR1 and CDR2 sequences are MNHEY and SMNVEV (reference sequence). CDR3: CASSFTPPGGGNQPQHF. CDR3 nucleotide sequence: TGTGCCAGCAGTTTTACCCCCCCGGGAGGCGGCAATCAGCCCCAGCATTTT.